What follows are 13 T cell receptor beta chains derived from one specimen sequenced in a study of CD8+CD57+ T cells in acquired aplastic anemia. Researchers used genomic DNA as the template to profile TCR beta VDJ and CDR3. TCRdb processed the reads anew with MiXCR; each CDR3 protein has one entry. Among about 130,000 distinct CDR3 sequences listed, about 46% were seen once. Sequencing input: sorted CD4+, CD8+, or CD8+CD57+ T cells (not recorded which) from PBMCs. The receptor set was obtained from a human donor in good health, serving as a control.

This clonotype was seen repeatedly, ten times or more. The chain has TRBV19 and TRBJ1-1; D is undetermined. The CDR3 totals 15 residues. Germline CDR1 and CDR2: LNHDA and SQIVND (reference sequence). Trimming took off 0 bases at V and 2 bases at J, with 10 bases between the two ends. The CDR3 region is CASSIEGSTNTEAFF. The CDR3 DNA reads TGTGCCAGTAGTATAGAGGGGTCGACTAACACTGAAGCTTTCTTT. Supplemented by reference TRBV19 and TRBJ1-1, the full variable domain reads DGGITQSPKYLFRKEGQNVTLSCEQNLNHDAMYWYRQDPGQGLRLIYYSQIVNDFQKGDIAEGYSVSREKKESFPLTVTSAQKNPTAFYLCASSIEGSTNTEAFFGQGTRLTVV.

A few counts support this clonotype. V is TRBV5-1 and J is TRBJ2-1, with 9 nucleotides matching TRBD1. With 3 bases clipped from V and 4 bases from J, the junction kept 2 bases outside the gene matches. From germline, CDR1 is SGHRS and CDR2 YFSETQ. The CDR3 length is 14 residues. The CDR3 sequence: CASSSGTGYNEQFF. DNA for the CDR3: TGCGCCAGCAGCTCCGGGACAGGGTACAATGAGCAGTTCTTC.

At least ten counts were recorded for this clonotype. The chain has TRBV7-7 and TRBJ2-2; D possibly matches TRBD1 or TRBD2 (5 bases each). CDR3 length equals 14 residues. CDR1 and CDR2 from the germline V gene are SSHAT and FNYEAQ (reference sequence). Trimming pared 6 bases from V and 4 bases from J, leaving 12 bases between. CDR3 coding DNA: TGTGCCAGCAGTCCGGGACGGGGCACCGGGGAGCTGTTTTTT. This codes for CASSPGRGTGELFF.

The CDR3 bases are TGCGCCAGCAGCCAAGAGTATTCAGGTCCCCTTGGAAATCAGCCCCAGCATTTT. This gives the protein CASSQEYSGPLGNQPQHF. This chain links TRBV4-3 with TRBJ1-5; D unresolved. Looked up from germline, CDR1 is LGHNA and CDR2 is YSLEER. V dropped 0 bases and J dropped 4 bases, with 19 bases sitting between them. This CDR3 is built from 18 residues.

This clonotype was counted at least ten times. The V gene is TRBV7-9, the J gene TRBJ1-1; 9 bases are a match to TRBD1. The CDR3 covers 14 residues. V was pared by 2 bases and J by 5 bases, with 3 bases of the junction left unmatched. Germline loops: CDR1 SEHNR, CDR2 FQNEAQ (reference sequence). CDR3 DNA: TGTGCCAGCAGCTTAACAGGGGGCAAGACTGAAGCTTTCTTT. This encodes CASSLTGGKTEAFF.

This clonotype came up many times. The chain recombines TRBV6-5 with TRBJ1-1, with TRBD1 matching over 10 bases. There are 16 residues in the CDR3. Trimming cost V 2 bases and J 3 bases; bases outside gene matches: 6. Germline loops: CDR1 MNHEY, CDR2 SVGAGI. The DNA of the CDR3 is TGTGCCAGCAGTTACCCCAGGACAGGGGGGGACACTGAAGCTTTCTTT. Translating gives CASSYPRTGGDTEAFF.

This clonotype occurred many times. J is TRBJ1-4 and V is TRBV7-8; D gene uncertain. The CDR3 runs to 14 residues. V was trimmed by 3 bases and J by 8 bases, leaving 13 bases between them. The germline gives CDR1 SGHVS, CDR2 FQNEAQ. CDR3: CASSFDPAGEKLFF. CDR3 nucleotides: TGTGCCAGCAGCTTTGACCCAGCCGGGGAAAAACTGTTTTTT. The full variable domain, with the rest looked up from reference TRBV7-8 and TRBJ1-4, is GAGVSQSPRYKVAKRGQDVALRCDPISGHVSLFWYQQALGQGPEFLTYFQNEAQLDKSGLPSDRFFAERPEGSVSTLKIQRTQQEDSAVYLCASSFDPAGEKLFFGSGTQLSVL.

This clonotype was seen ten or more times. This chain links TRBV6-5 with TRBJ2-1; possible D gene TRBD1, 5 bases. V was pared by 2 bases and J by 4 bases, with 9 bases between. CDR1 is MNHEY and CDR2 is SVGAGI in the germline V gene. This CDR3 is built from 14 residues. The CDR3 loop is CASSYGATYNEQFF. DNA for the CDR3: TGTGCCAGCAGTTACGGGGCCACTTACAATGAGCAGTTCTTC.

The CDR3 here is CASSDQGEGNTEAFF. CDR3 bases: TGTGCCAGCAGTGATCAGGGCGAGGGGAACACTGAAGCTTTCTTT. The J gene is TRBJ1-1, the V gene TRBV2; D perhaps matches TRBD1 (5 bases). The CDR3 extends over 15 amino acids. Germline assignment: CDR1 SNHLY and CDR2 FYNNEI. V was shortened by 3 bases and J by 1 base, with 12 bases between the two germline ends.

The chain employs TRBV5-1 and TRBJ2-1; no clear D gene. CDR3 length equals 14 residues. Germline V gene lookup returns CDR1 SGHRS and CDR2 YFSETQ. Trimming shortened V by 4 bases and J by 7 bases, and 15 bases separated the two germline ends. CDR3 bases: TGCGCCAGCAGCCCCTTCTCGGGTCGGAATGAGCAGTTCTTC. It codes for CASSPFSGRNEQFF.

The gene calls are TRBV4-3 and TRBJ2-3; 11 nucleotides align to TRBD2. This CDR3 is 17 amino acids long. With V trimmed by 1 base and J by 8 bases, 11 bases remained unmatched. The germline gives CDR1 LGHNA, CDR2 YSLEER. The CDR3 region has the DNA TGCGCCAGCAGCCAAGCTGATAGCGGGGGGGCCGGGGGTACGCAGTATTTT. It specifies CASSQADSGGAGGTQYF.

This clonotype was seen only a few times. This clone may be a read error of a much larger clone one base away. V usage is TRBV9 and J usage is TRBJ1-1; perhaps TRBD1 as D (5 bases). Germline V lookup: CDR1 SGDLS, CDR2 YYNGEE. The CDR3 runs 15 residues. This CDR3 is CASSAPPGMNAEAFF. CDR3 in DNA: TGTGCCAGCAGCGCCCCGCCAGGGATGAACGCTGAAGCTTTCTTT.

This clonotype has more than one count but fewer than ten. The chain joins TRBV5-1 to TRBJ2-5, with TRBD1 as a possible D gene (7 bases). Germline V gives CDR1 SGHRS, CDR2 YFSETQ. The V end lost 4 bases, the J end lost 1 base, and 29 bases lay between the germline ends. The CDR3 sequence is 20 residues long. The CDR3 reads CASSILPSGQAGGTQETQYF. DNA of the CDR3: TGCGCCAGCAGCATACTACCCTCCGGACAGGCCGGGGGCACCCAAGAGACCCAGTACTTC.